This TCR beta chain is from a study of T cell responses to AZD1222 COVID-19 vaccine. Study-wide background: The analysis combined second doses at about 4 or about 12 weeks. Regarding the study as a whole: Baseline serostatus was positive in only six AZD1222 recipients. Recipients of two AZD1222 doses showed rising Spike-specific TCR breadth and depth.

Profiling relied on immunoSEQ multiplex PCR, and the TCRdb table lists in-frame clones only, not all of them. Of about 130,000 clones listed, 75% to 95% are singletons. Germline loops: CDR1 LGHDT, CDR2 YNNKEL (reference sequence). V gave up 1 base and J gave up 4 bases; unmatched junction bases: 15. CDR3 length equals 19 residues. As to this clone: What it binds is not known.

Sequenced material: peripheral blood, taken on day 0 of AZD1222 vaccination. V gene TRBV3-1 (or the pseudogene TRBV3-2) combines with J gene TRBJ2-1, with TRBD2 matching 8 bases. The TCR originated in an adult in good health. Here the CDR3 reads CASSQVPPDERGNYNEQFF. CDR3 coding DNA: TGTGCCAGCAGCCAAGTGCCTCCTGATGAGCGGGGGAATTACAATGAGCAGTTCTTC.